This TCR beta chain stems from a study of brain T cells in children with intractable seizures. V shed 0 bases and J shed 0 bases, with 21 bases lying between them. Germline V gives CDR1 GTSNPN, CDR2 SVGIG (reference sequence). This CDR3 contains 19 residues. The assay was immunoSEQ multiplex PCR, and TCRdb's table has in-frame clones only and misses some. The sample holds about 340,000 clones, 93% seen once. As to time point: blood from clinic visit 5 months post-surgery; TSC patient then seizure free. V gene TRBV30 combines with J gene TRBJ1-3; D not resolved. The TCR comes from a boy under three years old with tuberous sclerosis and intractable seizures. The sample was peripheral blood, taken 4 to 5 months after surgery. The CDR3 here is CAWSVRTGRIQFSGNTIYF. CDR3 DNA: TGTGCCTGGAGTGTACGTACCGGACGGATCCAGTTCTCTGGAAACACCATATATTTT. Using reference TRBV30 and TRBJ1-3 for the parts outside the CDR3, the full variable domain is SQTIHQWPATLVQPVGSPLSLECTVEGTSNPNLYWYRQAAGRGLQLLFYSVGIGQISSEVPQNLSASRPQDRQFILSSKKLLLSDSGFYLCAWSVRTGRIQFSGNTIYFGEGSWLTVV.